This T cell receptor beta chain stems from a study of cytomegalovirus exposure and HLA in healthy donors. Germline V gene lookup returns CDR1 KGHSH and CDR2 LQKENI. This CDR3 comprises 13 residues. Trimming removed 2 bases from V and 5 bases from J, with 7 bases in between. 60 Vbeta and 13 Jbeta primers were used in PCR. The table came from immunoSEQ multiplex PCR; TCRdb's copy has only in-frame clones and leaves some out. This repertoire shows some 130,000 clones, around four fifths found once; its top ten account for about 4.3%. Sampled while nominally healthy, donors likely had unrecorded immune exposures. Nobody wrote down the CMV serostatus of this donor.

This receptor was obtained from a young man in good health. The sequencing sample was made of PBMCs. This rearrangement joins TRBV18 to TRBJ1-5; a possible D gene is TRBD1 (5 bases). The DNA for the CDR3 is TGTGCCAGCTCACCATCCAGGGATCAGCCCCAGCATTTT. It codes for CASSPSRDQPQHF.